The 11 T cell receptor beta chains presented below share a single source sample, sequenced in a study of control samples from healthy donors and cancer patients. Profiled with immunoSEQ multiplex PCR; TCRdb holds only in-frame clones, not every one. The sample shows about 49,000 clones, around 86% of them seen only once. Sequencing was done on a sample of PBMCs. Receptor source: a woman aged 45 to 65 with lung cancer.

The chain has TRBV28 and TRBJ1-2, with unresolved D. V was trimmed by 2 bases and J by 3 bases, leaving 7 bases between them. The CDR3 contains 13 residues. Per germline, CDR1 MDHEN and CDR2 SYDVKM. The CDR3 region has the DNA TGTGCCAGCAGTTTAGTGAGAGACTATGGCTACACCTTC. It encodes CASSLVRDYGYTF.

This chain links TRBV19 with TRBJ1-2; D is perhaps TRBD1 (5 bases). Trimming removed 3 bases from V and 4 bases from J, with 9 bases in between. CDR3 length: 13 amino acids. The germline CDR1 and CDR2 sequences are LNHDA and SQIVND (reference sequence). This CDR3 is CASSIGQGYGYTF. The CDR3 DNA reads as TGTGCCAGTAGTATCGGGCAGGGCTATGGCTACACCTTC. Full variable domain (outside the CDR3, taken from reference TRBV19 and TRBJ1-2): DGGITQSPKYLFRKEGQNVTLSCEQNLNHDAMYWYRQDPGQGLRLIYYSQIVNDFQKGDIAEGYSVSREKKESFPLTVTSAQKNPTAFYLCASSIGQGYGYTFGSGTRLTVV.

This clone was seen once. CDR3 in DNA: TGTGCCAGCAGTCTTTGGGTGGGGAACACTGAAGCTTTCTTT. Encoded protein: CASSLWVGNTEAFF. This sequence joins TRBV27 and TRBJ1-1; no clear D. From germline, CDR1 is MNHEY and CDR2 SMNVEV (reference sequence). The CDR3 extends over 14 amino acids. V was cut by 5 bases and J by 1 base, with 11 bases left in between.

About this clone: Other DNA sequences in this sample translate to the same CDR3. The chain has TRBV7-9 and TRBJ2-7, with D perhaps TRBD2 (6 bases). This CDR3 spans 13 amino acids. Trimming shortened V by 3 bases and J by 2 bases, and 8 bases separated the two germline ends. Germline CDR1 and CDR2: SEHNR and FQNEAQ (reference sequence). This CDR3 is CASSLEGAYEQYF. CDR3 DNA: TGTGCCAGCAGCTTGGAGGGAGCCTACGAGCAGTACTTC.

CDR3 loop: CASSLGALYGYTF. CDR3 in DNA: TGTGCCAGTAGTTTGGGGGCCCTCTATGGCTACACCTTC. This rearrangement joins TRBV19 to TRBJ1-2, with TRBD1 as a possible D gene (6 bases). This CDR3 has 13 amino acids. Germline-derived CDR1 and CDR2 are LNHDA and SQIVND (reference sequence). The V end was cut by 5 bases, the J end by 4 bases, with 11 bases between.

The V and J genes are TRBV28 and TRBJ1-1; D unclear. Germline loops: CDR1 MDHEN, CDR2 SYDVKM. The CDR3 totals 13 residues. Trimming cost V 10 bases and J 4 bases, with 16 bases left between them. The CDR3 bases are TGTGCCACCACCCACTCCTCGATCACTGAAGCTTTCTTT. Translation gives CATTHSSITEAFF.

V and J are TRBV20-1 and TRBJ2-5; no definite D call. Trimming cost V 6 bases and J 5 bases, with 10 bases left between them. Germline V gene sequence: CDR1 DFQATT, CDR2 SNEGSKA (reference sequence). This CDR3 comprises 11 residues. The DNA for the CDR3 is TGCAGTGCCCAGGTTGGTGAGACCCAGTACTTC. Translated: CSAQVGETQYF.

The chain combines TRBV4-3 with TRBJ1-3; 7 bases line up with TRBD1. V was clipped by 1 base and J by 2 bases; unmatched bases: 2. The CDR3 spans 15 residues. CDR1 and CDR2 (germline): LGHNA, YSLEER. CDR3 residues: CASSQAGGAGNTIYF. CDR3 in DNA: TGCGCCAGCAGCCAAGCAGGGGGAGCTGGAAACACCATATATTTT.

This chain links TRBV5-1 with TRBJ2-2; 7 positions match TRBD1. Germline lookup yields CDR1 SGHRS and CDR2 YFSETQ. V gave up 0 bases and J gave up 3 bases; unmatched junction bases: 2. This CDR3 has 15 amino acids. CDR3 sequence: CASSLGDRDTGELFF. In DNA form, the CDR3 reads TGCGCCAGCAGCTTGGGGGACAGAGACACCGGGGAGCTGTTTTTT.

This clone turned up a few times. The chain is built from TRBV4-2 and TRBJ1-1; the D is unclear. Germline V gene data show CDR1 as LGHNA and CDR2 as YNFKEQ. This CDR3 is 15 amino acids long. V gave up 1 base and J gave up 2 bases, with 11 bases separating them. DNA of the CDR3: TGTGCCAGCAGCCAAGGTTCGGGGATAAACACTGAAGCTTTCTTT. Protein sequence: CASSQGSGINTEAFF.

The chain recombines TRBV28 with TRBJ1-1, with D hard to call. Germline CDR1 and CDR2: MDHEN and SYDVKM. CDR3 size: 12 residues. V lost 8 bases, J lost 1 base, and 8 bases lay in between. The CDR3 spells CASDAGNTEAFF. DNA of the CDR3: TGTGCCAGCGATGCGGGGAACACTGAAGCTTTCTTT.